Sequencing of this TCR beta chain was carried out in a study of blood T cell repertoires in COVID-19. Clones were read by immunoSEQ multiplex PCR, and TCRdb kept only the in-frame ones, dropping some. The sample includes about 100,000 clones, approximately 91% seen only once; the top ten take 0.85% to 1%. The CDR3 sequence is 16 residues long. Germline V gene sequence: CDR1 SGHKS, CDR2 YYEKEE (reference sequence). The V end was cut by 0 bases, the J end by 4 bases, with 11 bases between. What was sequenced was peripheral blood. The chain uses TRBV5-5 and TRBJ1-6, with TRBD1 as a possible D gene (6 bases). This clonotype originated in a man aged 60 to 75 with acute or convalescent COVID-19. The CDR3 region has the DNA TGTGCCAGCAGCTTGGTAGGGGGACATTATAATTCACCCCTCCACTTT. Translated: CASSLVGGHYNSPLHF.